The TCR beta chain under discussion was sequenced for a study of CD8+ T cells in alopecia areata. Study details: Treated patients were given oral tofacitinib, which was dosed at 5 to 10 mg twice daily. Overall study results and limits: Unlike in mice, where it was clearer, TCR sharing across patients was less clear, possibly HLA-related. It was observed that many expanded lesional clones persisted in scalp and blood during tofacitinib. For patients receiving tofacitinib, scalp clonality and expanded CD8+ clones among the top 100 significantly decreased.

Notes on this clone: Its target is unknown.

Germline V gives CDR1 SGHRS, CDR2 YFSETQ. V lost 6 bases and J 2 bases, leaving 6 bases between the germline ends. The CDR3 length is 12 residues. Treatment meaning: oral pan-JAK inhibitor, 5-10 mg twice daily. In each case, RNA was isolated and then reverse transcribed into cDNA as the sequencing template. Only in-frame clones appear in the TCRdb table, and some are missing; sequencing was by immunoSEQ multiplex PCR. The repertoire includes around 300,000 clones, around three fifths of them detected once, and 0.75% to 0.95% sits in the top ten. The sequenced sample was CD4+ T cells sorted from blood, obtained at week 52, from a patient treated with tofacitinib. This TCR came from a human donor with alopecia areata. The chain joins TRBV5-1 to TRBJ2-1, with D unclear. The DNA for the CDR3 is TGCGCCAGCACCCACACCTACAATGAGCAGTTCTTC. Protein product: CASTHTYNEQFF.